The clone carrying this TCR beta chain was recorded many times. Its target is not known. This record belongs to a study of neurological immune-mediated disorders. Overall study results and limits: The most TCR clonal expansion was seen in HTLV-1-associated myelopathy, whereas the least was seen in multiple sclerosis, below the level in healthy controls. Expanded clones shared no identical CDR3 amino acid sequences across subjects, which suggested private TCR-beta repertoires in all groups.

J lost 7 bases, V lost 0 bases, and 0 bases had no gene match. The CDR3 extends over 13 amino acids. CDR1 is SEHNR, CDR2 FQNEAQ, per germline (reference sequence). Each TCR transcript was tagged with a 10-nucleotide random UMI during 5'RACE. TCRdb redid the calling of the 5' RACE reads with MiXCR, one entry per CDR3 protein. The table has about 17,000 distinct CDR3 sequences, 3% to 3.5% seen once; the top ten hold 20%. Sorted libraries were made with around 1 million CD4+ or CD8+ T cells. The sequenced sample consisted of CD8+ T cells from blood. The rearrangement uses TRBV7-9 and TRBJ2-1, with TRBD2 identical over 7 bases. The origin of this receptor is a middle-aged woman in good health. CDR3 loop: CASSLALANEQFF. Written as DNA, the CDR3 is TGTGCCAGCAGCTTAGCACTAGCGAATGAGCAGTTCTTC.